The 21 T cell receptor beta chains presented below share a single source sample, sequenced in a study of molecular identifiers for immune sequencing clone quantification. TCRdb re-called the PCR reads through MiXCR, storing one row per CDR3 protein. The sample has some 650,000 distinct CDR3 sequences; nearly 20% are singletons. Sequenced material: naive CD8+ T cells from blood, with Jurkat cell RNA spiked in. Subset: FACS-sorted CD8+CD4-CCR7+CD45RA+ naive T cells. Every receptor here comes from a human donor in good health. Some libraries in this study had Jurkat cell RNA spiked in.

Remarks on this clonotype: A much more abundant neighbour one base away suggests this may be a read error. The rearrangement links TRBV20-1 to TRBJ2-3, with a tentative D call TRBD1 (6 bases). Germline V lookup: CDR1 DFQATT, CDR2 SNEGSKA (reference sequence). The CDR3 runs 18 residues. The CDR3 reads CRATLTLGGRSSTDAQYF. DNA of the CDR3: TGCAGGGCTACACTAACCCTTGGGGGCAGGTCAAGTACAGATGCGCAGTATTTT.

At least ten counts were recorded for this clonotype. The chain joins TRBV6-2 or TRBV6-3 to TRBJ1-1; D remains ambiguous. Trimming took off 6 bases at V and 3 bases at J, with 8 bases between the two ends. CDR3 size: 12 residues. The germline V gene has CDR1 MNHEY and CDR2 SVGEGT. In DNA form, the CDR3 reads TGTGCCAGCAGATCATACGACACTGAAGCTTTCTTT. It encodes CASRSYDTEAFF.

Turning to this clonotype: This may come from a read error, since a much larger clone is one base off. CDR3 in amino acids: CASSLGVQGGTEALF. The DNA for the CDR3 is TGTGCCAGCAGTTTAGGTGTACAGGGTGGGACTGAAGCTCTCTTT. The chain uses TRBV27 and TRBJ1-1; perhaps TRBD1 as D (6 bases). CDR3 size: 15 residues. Germline V gives CDR1 MNHEY, CDR2 SMNVEV (reference sequence).

The chain employs TRBV7-9 and TRBJ2-3, with D possibly TRBD2 on 5 matching bases. V lost 1 base, J lost 0 bases, and 8 bases lay in between. The CDR3 covers 15 residues. CDR1 and CDR2 from the germline V gene are SEHNR and FQNEAQ (reference sequence). CDR3: CASSLVRTSTDTQYF. The CDR3 DNA reads as TGTGCCAGCAGCTTAGTACGGACTAGCACAGATACGCAGTATTTT.

In the case of this clonotype: This may stem from a read error, because a much larger clone lies one nucleotide away. The CDR3 does not close with the conserved phenylalanine or tryptophan, likely indicating a read error. The V call is TRBV27, the J call TRBJ2-5; D is unresolved. The CDR3 loop spans 11 amino acids. Germline CDR1 reads MNHEY; CDR2 reads SMNVEV (reference sequence). V lost 11 bases to trimming and J lost 9 bases, with 16 bases between them. The CDR3 reads CAVKYQDSQYL. The CDR3 DNA is TGTGCCGTCAAGTACCAAGATTCCCAGTACCTC.

This clonotype was detected a few times. This chain connects TRBV7-2 to TRBJ2-5; 8 nucleotides match TRBD2. This CDR3 is built from 15 residues. Germline V gives CDR1 SGHTA, CDR2 FQGNSA. The J segment lost 5 bases and the V segment lost 3 bases, leaving 8 bases of the junction unmatched. The CDR3 loop is CASSFSGGPGETQYF. The CDR3, as DNA: TGTGCCAGCAGCTTCAGCGGGGGACCCGGTGAGACCCAGTACTTC.

This clonotype was detected ten times or more. V gene TRBV5-6 combines with J gene TRBJ2-4; tentatively, D is TRBD1 (6 bases). This CDR3 has 14 residues. The germline V and J ends were trimmed by 1 base and 8 bases, with 13 bases remaining between them. Germline V gene sequence: CDR1 SGHDT, CDR2 YYEEEE. In DNA, the CDR3 is TGTGCCAGCAGCTTGCCCAGCCGGACAGACATTCAGTACTTC. Protein product: CASSLPSRTDIQYF.

This clonotype was counted ten times or more. This rearrangement joins TRBV5-1 to TRBJ2-7; 8 bases map to TRBD1. Germline trimming cut 4 bases from V and 3 bases from J; bases unmatched to any gene: 9. Looked up from germline, CDR1 is SGHRS and CDR2 is YFSETQ. The CDR3 sequence is 15 residues long. The CDR3, as DNA: TGCGCCAGCAGCGGAATGACAGGGGTGAGCTACGAGCAGTACTTC. Amino acids: CASSGMTGVSYEQYF.

Comments on this clonotype: A read error is possible here, since a much larger clone lies one base away. The chain has TRBV7-9 and TRBJ2-1; 8 bases are a match to TRBD1. The germline gives CDR1 SEHNR, CDR2 FQNEAQ (reference sequence). This CDR3 region has 14 residues. The J segment lost 10 bases and the V segment lost 4 bases, leaving 9 bases of the junction unmatched. For the CDR3, the DNA is TGTGCCAGCAGCTCGAAGACAGGGGCCTACGAGCAGTTCTTC. It yields the protein CASSSKTGAYEQFF.

Points on this clonotype: One junction end does not reproduce the germline sequence, and a read error may be involved. The rearrangement uses TRBV6-6 and TRBJ2-7, with TRBD2 identical over 11 bases. The CDR3 totals 15 residues. The germline gives CDR1 MNHNY, CDR2 SVGAGI (reference sequence). The CDR3 DNA follows: TGTGACAGCAGTGATGGACTAGCGGGTGCCTACGAGCAGTACTTC. Amino acid sequence: CDSSDGLAGAYEQYF.

As to this clonotype: Since the CDR3 does not end with the conserved phenylalanine or tryptophan, this likely comes from a read error. No DNA is shown, since the ends of the CDR3 on it are uncertain; the CDR3 is the one TCRdb lists. The CDR3 region is CASKSRDSYQPQHL. V and J are TRBV27 and TRBJ1-5; the D segment call TRBD1 is taken from the table without a DNA check. The CDR3 totals 14 residues, both ends included. In germline, CDR1 is MNHEY, CDR2 SMNVEV (reference sequence).

This clonotype has a count of ten or more. J is TRBJ1-1 and V is TRBV27; the D is unclear. Germline V gives CDR1 MNHEY, CDR2 SMNVEV (reference sequence). V was pared by 1 base and J by 2 bases, with 8 bases between. The CDR3 covers 14 residues. The CDR3, as DNA: TGTGCCAGCAGTTTATTAGCGGATAACACTGAAGCTTTCTTT. Residues: CASSLLADNTEAFF.

The chain couples TRBV15 to TRBJ1-4; no definite D call. CDR3 length: 15 amino acids. The V gene's germline CDR1 is LNHNV and CDR2 YYDKDF (reference sequence). Trimming left V 6 bases short and J 2 bases short, with 13 bases between. CDR3 sequence: CATRNLPMTNEKLFF. For the CDR3, the DNA is TGTGCCACCAGAAACCTCCCCATGACTAATGAAAAACTGTTTTTT.

This clonotype was recorded a few times. J is TRBJ2-7 and V is TRBV23-1, with D maybe TRBD1 (6 bases). TRBV23-1 is an open reading frame whose function is uncertain. CDR3 size: 18 residues. Trimming removed 2 bases at V and 1 base at J, with 21 bases between. The CDR3 is CASSQPLGGRGKSYEQYF. DNA for the CDR3: TGCGCCAGCAGTCAACCACTTGGGGGCAGGGGAAAATCCTACGAGCAGTACTTC.

Concerning this clonotype itself: A much bigger clone sits one base away, suggesting this may be a read error. V gene TRBV5-4 combines with J gene TRBJ2-3; TRBD2 aligns across 7 bases. Germline CDR1 is SGHNT and CDR2 is YYREEE (reference sequence). CDR3 length: 15 amino acids. Here the CDR3 DNA reads TGTGCCAGCAGCCTACTAACTAGCGTACCAGATGCGCAGTATTTT. The encoded protein is CASSLLTSVPDAQYF.

The chain links TRBV7-9 to TRBJ2-1; 8 bases agree with TRBD1. The germline V gene encodes CDR1 SEHNR and CDR2 FQNEAQ (reference sequence). The CDR3 loop spans 16 amino acids. With V trimmed by 6 bases and J by 5 bases, 12 bases remained unmatched. CDR3 protein: CASSYSGQGDHNEQFF. The CDR3 bases are TGTGCCAGCAGTTACTCCGGACAGGGCGATCACAATGAGCAGTTCTTC.

In this sample, this clonotype turned up many times. V usage is TRBV14 and J usage is TRBJ2-7; the D is unclear. Trimming removed 3 bases at V and 6 bases at J, with 15 bases between. The CDR3 contains 14 residues. CDR1 SGHDN and CDR2 FVKESK come from the germline V gene. CDR3 protein: CASSHQGYGFEQYF. The CDR3, as DNA: TGTGCCAGCAGCCATCAAGGTTACGGCTTCGAGCAGTACTTC. Drawing the rest from reference TRBV14 and TRBJ2-7, the complete variable domain is EAGVTQFPSHSVIEKGQTVTLRCDPISGHDNLYWYRRVMGKEIKFLLHFVKESKQDESGMPNNRFLAERTGGTYSTLKVQPAELEDSGVYFCASSHQGYGFEQYFGPGTRLTVT.

A word on this clonotype: Since no conserved phenylalanine or tryptophan closes the CDR3, a read error is the likely cause. The rearrangement joins TRBV12-3 or TRBV12-4 to TRBJ1-4; D may be TRBD1 (5 bases). This CDR3 comprises 15 residues. Trimming pared 3 bases from V and 5 bases from J, leaving 13 bases between. CDR3 protein: CASSFGGGGNEKLFS. DNA of the CDR3: TGTGCCAGCAGTTTTGGGGGGGGAGGAAATGAAAAACTGTTTTCT.

Of note for this clonotype: A much larger clone lies a single base off, so this may be a read error. This chain links TRBV6-5 with TRBJ1-2; 7 nucleotides agree with TRBD1. Germline V gene lookup returns CDR1 MNHEY and CDR2 SVGAGI. This CDR3 spans 13 amino acids. CDR3 nucleotides: TGTGCCAGCAGTTACGGGACAGAGTATGGCGACACCTTC. Translated, it gives CASSYGTEYGDTF.

In this sample, this clonotype turned up many times. In this CDR3 the conserved last residue, phenylalanine or tryptophan, is missing, so a read error is likely. The limits of the CDR3 on the DNA are not certain, so only TCRdb's listed CDR3 is given. The chain recombines TRBV6-6 with TRBJ2-5; whether TRBD1, the table's D call, matches the DNA was not checked. The germline V gene has CDR1 MNHNY and CDR2 SVGAGI (reference sequence). The CDR3 contains 13 residues when both ends are counted. CDR3 sequence reads: CASSYGPRDRHIL.

The sample holds many counts of this clonotype. This chain uses TRBV4-3 with TRBJ2-3, with TRBD2 identical over 8 bases. This CDR3 spans 17 amino acids. Germline trimming cut 0 bases from V and 6 bases from J; bases unmatched to any gene: 11. Germline V gene data show CDR1 as LGHNA and CDR2 as YSLEER. The CDR3 coding sequence is TGCGCCAGCAGCCAAGATTTTAGCGGGATAGAGGCGGATACGCAGTATTTT. Its protein product is CASSQDFSGIEADTQYF.